The 10 T cell receptor beta chains presented below share a single source sample, sequenced in a study of T cells in women clearing cervical HPV infection. The assay was immunoSEQ multiplex PCR, and TCRdb's table has in-frame clones only and misses some. The sample totals tens of thousands of clones; its top ten clones hold about 4.5%. What was sequenced was blood buffy coat. The receptors were gathered from a woman between 18 and 70 years old with a cervical HPV16 infection that either progressed to CIN3+ or cleared (not recorded which).

Turning to this clone: The read stops 3 residues short of the end of the CDR3; the missing end is completed from the germline J gene. The J gene is TRBJ2-7, the V gene TRBV20-1; D uncertain. The CDR3 consists of 15 residues. Germline V gene lookup returns CDR1 DFQATT and CDR2 SNEGSKA (reference sequence). V lost 4 bases, J lost 0 bases, and 16 bases lay in between. The part of the CDR3 DNA that was read is TGCAGTGCTAACTCTCACGGGTCTTCCTCCTACGAG. Protein: CSANSHGSSSYE. The full CDR3 is CSANSHGSSSYEQYF.

On this clone: The read terminates 3 residues before the CDR3 end, so the remaining end is supplied by the germline J gene. The chain is built from TRBV5-4 and TRBJ2-2, with 8 bases matching TRBD1. The CDR3 consists of 14 residues. CDR1 and CDR2 from the germline V gene are SGHNT and YYREEE (reference sequence). Trimming at V came to 1 base and at J to 5 bases, leaving 1 base not matched to a gene. CDR3 DNA (partial): TGTGCCAGCAGCTTGCGGACAGGGACCGGGGAG. It encodes CASSLRTGTGE. The CDR3 reads in full as CASSLRTGTGELFF.

A note on this clone: The missing CDR3 end, 3 residues past where the read stops, is filled in from the germline J gene. V and J are TRBV19 and TRBJ2-3, with 9 bases fitting TRBD1. CDR1 and CDR2 from the germline V gene are LNHDA and SQIVND (reference sequence). The CDR3 runs to 16 residues. The CDR3 sequence: CASSLQRGQGHQPQYF. Partial CDR3 DNA: TGTGCCAGTAGTTTACAAAGGGGACAGGGCCATCAGCCG.

The part of the CDR3 DNA that was read is TGTGCCATCAGTGAGGGAGGGGGACAAATGAACACTGAA. Amino acid sequence: CAISEGGGQMNTE. The full-length CDR3 reads as CAISEGGGQMNTEAFF. The chain recombines TRBV10-3 with TRBJ1-1; tentative D call: TRBD1 (6 bases). The read is 3 residues too short to cover the CDR3 end, so that end is filled in from the germline J gene. This CDR3 has 16 amino acids. Trimming stripped 2 bases from V and 0 bases from J, with 13 bases between. Germline CDR1 ENHRY, CDR2 SYGVKD.

By frequency, this clone registers medium-sized. The read finishes 3 residues shy of the CDR3 end, and the germline J gene is used to complete it. The J gene is TRBJ2-4, the V gene TRBV19; 8 bases line up with TRBD1. The V segment lost 0 bases and the J segment 4 bases; nucleotides outside the gene matches: 2. The CDR3 totals 15 residues. Looked up from germline, CDR1 is LNHDA and CDR2 is SQIVND (reference sequence). CDR3 DNA, as far as it was read: TGTGCCAGTAGTATAGACAGGACAGGGAAAAACATT. This gives the protein CASSIDRTGKNI. In full, the CDR3 reads CASSIDRTGKNIQYF.

For this clone: The read finishes 3 residues shy of the CDR3 end, and the germline J gene is used to complete it. This sequence joins TRBV10-2 and TRBJ1-3; tentative D call: TRBD1 (6 bases). Deletions cut 6 bases from V and 4 bases from J, with 19 bases between. Germline-derived CDR1 and CDR2 are WSHSY and SAAADI. The CDR3 contains 16 residues. The CDR3 sequence: CASSQGSALSGNTIYF. The covered CDR3 bases are TGCGCCAGCAGCCAGGGGTCCGCTTTGTCCGGAAACACC.

Concerning this clone itself: The missing CDR3 end, 3 residues past where the read stops, is filled in from the germline J gene. The rearrangement joins TRBV12-3 or TRBV12-4 to TRBJ1-5, with 9 bases matching TRBD1. The trim removed 6 bases at V and 7 bases at J, leaving 10 bases unmatched. The CDR3 runs 15 residues. The CDR3: CASSVTGGRNQPQHF. Incomplete CDR3 DNA: TGTGCCAGCAGCGTCACAGGGGGCCGTAACCAGCCC.

A remark on this clone: The CDR3 goes on 3 residues after the read ends, and that part is filled in from the germline J gene. V and J are TRBV5-1 and TRBJ2-5; 14 bases are a match to TRBD2. The V and J ends lost 5 bases and 6 bases, in that order; junction bases with no gene match: 6. CDR3 size: 15 residues. Germline V gives CDR1 SGHRS, CDR2 YFSETQ. CDR3 DNA, as far as it was read: TGCGCCAGCAGTTCCGGGACTAGCGGGGGTCAGACC. The encoded protein is CASSSGTSGGQT. The whole CDR3 protein reads CASSSGTSGGQTQYF.

A word on this clone: The sequenced fragment ends 3 residues before the CDR3 boundary, so the rest is inferred from the germline J gene. The chain recombines TRBV20-1 with TRBJ2-1, with TRBD2 identical over 8 bases. CDR3 length equals 16 residues. Germline loops: CDR1 DFQATT, CDR2 SNEGSKA (reference sequence). The J segment lost 7 bases and the V segment lost 0 bases, leaving 11 bases of the junction unmatched. CDR3 bases read: TGCAGTGCTAGAGATTGGGGGCCGGGGGGGACAAATGAG. It yields the protein CSARDWGPGGTNE. The entire CDR3 reads CSARDWGPGGTNEQFF.

With regard to this clone: The CDR3 extends 3 residues past the end of the read, so its final part is completed from the germline J gene. The V and J genes are TRBV20-1 and TRBJ1-6, with a weak D call TRBD1 (5 bases). V lost 4 bases to trimming and J lost 7 bases, with 20 bases between them. Germline CDR1 reads DFQATT; CDR2 reads SNEGSKA (reference sequence). The length of the CDR3 is 16 residues. CDR3 sequence: CSANTGLRGVNSPLHF. CDR3 bases read: TGCAGTGCTAATACAGGACTACGGGGGGTAAATTCACCC.